A selection of T cell receptor beta chains follows, all from one sample in a study of PD-1 blockade in classical Hodgkin lymphoma. Measured with immunoSEQ multiplex PCR; TCRdb has only the in-frame clones, and not every one. The sample includes 25,000 to 30,000 clones, roughly 80% of them seen just once. The sample was CD4+ T cells from blood, taken before the fourth cycle of nivolumab. The receptors come from a human donor with classical Hodgkin lymphoma. Each CDR3 is given with its conserved first and last residue. D genes are given only for firm matches. Size tells how often a clone was seen (once, few, many) or the class of an expanded clone, and some rows leave it out.

TRBJ2-2 . TRBV5-1 TRBD1 TGCGCCAGCAGTTACAGGGGCGAAAACACCGGGGAGCTGTTTTTT CASSYRGENTGELFF
TRBJ2-1 . TRBV27 TRBD1 TGTGCCAGCCTCTTTGCCGGGACAGGCAACTTCAAGGGGTCGTACAATGAGCAGTTCTTC CASLFAGTGNFKGSYNEQFF
TRBJ2-1 . TRBV5-5 . TGTGCCAGCAGCTTGGAGGGCTCCTACAATGAGCAGTTCTTC CASSLEGSYNEQFF
TRBJ2-2 . TRBV5-4 . TGTGCCAGCAGTTCGTTACAGAGGGCCCAGAGAGGGGAGCTGTTTTTT CASSSLQRAQRGELFF
TRBJ1-2 . TRBV2 . TGTGCCAGCGAAAGGGACCGGGCTGGCTACACCTTC CASERDRAGYTF
TRBJ2-3 . TRBV7-8 TRBD2 TGTGCCAGCAGCCCGGTGGGACTAGCGGGTAGTAGCACAGATACGCAGTATTTT CASSPVGLAGSSTDTQYF
TRBJ1-5 . TRBV7-9 . TGTGCCAGCAGCCCTTCGGGGGGGGCTGGTCAGCCCCAGCATTTT CASSPSGGAGQPQHF
TRBJ1-2 . TRBV5-1 TRBD1 TGCGCCAGCAGCTTGATTCCAGGGGGCGCATCGGACAATGGCTACACCTTC CASSLIPGGASDNGYTF
TRBJ2-7 . TRBV5-1 TRBD1 TGCGCCAGCAGCTTCCGGGACAGGGGGCTCGAGCAGTACTTC CASSFRDRGLEQYF
TRBJ1-1 . TRBV28 TRBD1 TGTGCCAGCAGTTGGTTGGGTGTCGACAGGGAATTTTTTAAAGCTTTCTTT CASSWLGVDREFFKAFF
TRBJ2-2 . TRBV4-1 TRBD2 TGCGCCAGCAGCCAAGTGGGTTTGGCGGGGGGCTCCCCTTCGAACACCGGGGAGCTGTTTTTT CASSQVGLAGGSPSNTGELFF
TRBJ1-1 . TRBV9 . TGTGCCAGCAGCGTAGAGGGCGCTGGCACTGAAGCTTTCTTT CASSVEGAGTEAFF
TRBJ2-5 . TRBV27 . TGTGCCAGCAGTTCCCCCTCGGGATATATGGAGACCCAGTACTTC CASSSPSGYMETQYF
TRBJ2-5 . TRBV5-1 . TGCGCCAGCAGCTTGGTAGGGGTTGGGGGCGCCGAGACCCAGTACTTC CASSLVGVGGAETQYF
TRBJ1-2 . TRBV5-1 TRBD1 TGCGCCAGCAGCTCTCAGGGGGCCGGCCTTGGCTACACCTTC CASSSQGAGLGYTF
TRBJ2-4 . TRBV4-2 TRBD1 TGTGCCAGCAGCCCACGGACAGGGGGTTACAAAAACATTCAGTACTTC CASSPRTGGYKNIQYF
TRBJ1-2 . TRBV5-1 . TGCGCCAGCAGCTTGACAACAGGTGACGGCTACACCTTC CASSLTTGDGYTF
TRBJ2-5 . TRBV5-1 . TGCGCCAGCAGTAAGGTCGATGGGCAAGAGACCCAGTACTTC CASSKVDGQETQYF
TRBJ2-7 . TRBV7-8 . TGTGCCAGCAGCTTAGATCGGGGGGAGCAGTACTTC CASSLDRGEQYF
TRBJ1-6 few TRBV11-2 . TGTGCCAGCAGCTGGCGAACCCGACGGGACAATTCACCCCTCCACTTT CASSWRTRRDNSPLHF
TRBJ2-5 . TRBV5-1 . TGCGCCAGCAGCTTGGGGTCCGGGGGCCCCCCGGAGACCCAGTACTTC CASSLGSGGPPETQYF
TRBJ2-2 few TRBV5-1 TRBD1 TGCGCCAGCAGCTCTACAGGGGTCACCGGGGAGCTGTTTTTT CASSSTGVTGELFF
TRBJ2-5 . TRBV7-9 TRBD2 TGTGCCAGCAGCTCGGGGACTAGCGGGGGTACGAAGTTGACCCAGTACTTC CASSSGTSGGTKLTQYF
TRBJ2-7 . TRBV1 . TGCACCAGCAGCCAAGGGGTCTACGAGCAGTACTTC CTSSQGVYEQYF
TRBJ1-5 . TRBV5-1 . TGCGCCAGCAGCTTGGGCGGGGGAAACCAGCCCCAGCATTTT CASSLGGGNQPQHF